The 6 T cell receptor beta chains presented below share a single source sample, sequenced in a study of blood T cell repertoires in COVID-19. Here immunoSEQ multiplex PCR was the method, and the copy in TCRdb shows in-frame clones only, minus some. The sample holds about 200,000 clones, about four fifths seen once. The sequencing input was PBMCs or T cells enriched from blood (not recorded which). These receptors all stem from a young woman who had been exposed to COVID-19.

J is TRBJ2-5 and V is TRBV6-1; 13 bases fit TRBD2. CDR1 and CDR2 (germline): MNHNS, SASEGT. V gave up 1 base and J gave up 1 base; unmatched junction bases: 0. The CDR3 has 16 residues. CDR3 nucleotide sequence: TGTGCCAGCAGTGAAGGGACTAGCGGGGGCCAAGAGACCCAGTACTTC. It is translated as CASSEGTSGGQETQYF.

This chain uses TRBV6-5 with TRBJ2-7; tentatively, D is TRBD1 (6 bases). V lost 7 bases to trimming and J lost 7 bases, with 17 bases between them. CDR3 size: 13 residues. From germline, CDR1 is MNHEY and CDR2 SVGAGI. CDR3 amino acids: CASKRGDTKEQYF. In DNA, the CDR3 is TGTGCCAGCAAGAGAGGGGACACTAAGGAGCAGTACTTC.

This clone was recorded many times. V usage is TRBV30 and J usage is TRBJ1-1, with 7 bases aligning to TRBD1. J was trimmed by 4 bases and V by 3 bases; bases with no gene match: 8. The CDR3 totals 14 residues. The germline V gene encodes CDR1 GTSNPN and CDR2 SVGIG (reference sequence). CDR3 residues: CAWREQGSGTEAFF. The CDR3 DNA follows: TGTGCCTGGAGGGAACAGGGGTCGGGCACTGAAGCTTTCTTT.

Note on this clone: Other DNA sequences in the sample encode the same CDR3. This chain connects TRBV6-4 to TRBJ1-1, with no clear D. Germline values: CDR1 MRHNA, CDR2 SNTAGT. The ends were cut back, 3 bases at V and 0 bases at J, with 5 bases in the middle. The CDR3 loop spans 13 amino acids. In DNA, the CDR3 is TGTGCCAGCAGTGAGTCCATGAACACTGAAGCTTTCTTT. Protein product: CASSESMNTEAFF.

The table lists this clone with a few counts. The V and J genes are TRBV10-3 and TRBJ2-7; possible D gene TRBD2, 6 bases. Germline V gives CDR1 ENHRY, CDR2 SYGVKD. The CDR3 contains 13 residues. Deletions cut 8 bases from V and 3 bases from J, with 14 bases between. The DNA of the CDR3 is TGTGCCATCGCCCGCGGGGATAACTACGAGCAGTACTTC. Its protein is CAIARGDNYEQYF.

The rearrangement uses TRBV7-9 and TRBJ1-2; 9 bases fit TRBD1. The ends lost 6 bases at V and 11 bases at J; junction bases unmatched: 10. Germline assignment: CDR1 SEHNR and CDR2 FQNEAQ (reference sequence). The CDR3 has 13 amino acids. DNA of the CDR3: TGTGCCAGCAGGCAGGACAGGGGCTCAAGTTACACCTTC. Translating gives CASRQDRGSSYTF.